The 9 T cell receptor beta chains in this list originate from one sample, sequenced in a study of spatial heterogeneity in lung cancer. As for time point: blood at routine non-recurrence follow-up after resection. TCRdb used MiXCR to reprocess the 5' RACE reads, holding one entry per CDR3 protein. The sample consists of over 70,000 distinct CDR3 sequences, 8% to 9.5% of them appearing once. Here the sequenced sample was PBMCs, taken at follow-up. The receptor set was obtained from a female donor with early-stage non-small cell lung cancer.

This clonotype was counted at least ten times. V is TRBV2 and J is TRBJ2-5; TRBD2 aligns across 9 bases. The CDR3 contains 18 residues. With 3 bases clipped from V and 4 bases from J, the junction kept 15 bases outside the gene matches. Germline CDR1 SNHLY, CDR2 FYNNEI. The CDR3 DNA reads as TGTGCCAGCAGTGATTCCGAGGCTAGCGGGAACCTCGGAGAGACCCAGTACTTC. It translates to CASSDSEASGNLGETQYF.

Note on this clonotype: One end of the junction varies from germline; a read error may be responsible. V and J are TRBV3-1 and TRBJ2-5, with TRBD2 identical over 9 bases. The CDR3 extends over 18 amino acids. Germline V gene data show CDR1 as LGHDT and CDR2 as YNNKEL (reference sequence). CDR3 nucleotides: TGTGCCAGCAACCAAGATCCGACGGGACTAGCCGGTCAAGAGACCCAGTACTTC. Protein product: CASNQDPTGLAGQETQYF.

This clonotype has ten or more counts. The genes are TRBV20-1 and TRBJ1-2; 7 positions match TRBD1. Germline loops: CDR1 DFQATT, CDR2 SNEGSKA (reference sequence). V dropped 6 bases and J dropped 7; count of bases not matched to a gene: 5. The CDR3 loop spans 11 amino acids. CDR3 region: CSAGQVGGYTF. CDR3 nucleotide sequence: TGCAGTGCCGGACAGGTTGGTGGCTACACCTTC.

There are many counts of this clonotype. The chain has TRBV12-3 or TRBV12-4 and TRBJ2-7; 7 nucleotides align to TRBD2. V was pared by 6 bases and J by 3 bases, with 2 bases of the junction left unmatched. CDR3 length equals 12 residues. CDR3 sequence reads: CASSPGGYEQYF. CDR3 DNA sequence: TGTGCCAGCAGCCCGGGGGGCTACGAGCAGTACTTC.

This clonotype was observed at least ten times. CDR3: CASSSTPDRDEKLFF. The CDR3 DNA follows: TGCGCCAGCAGCTCGACTCCGGACAGGGATGAAAAACTGTTTTTT. The V call is TRBV5-1, the J call TRBJ1-4, with TRBD1 identical over 8 bases. There are 15 residues in the CDR3. Germline-derived CDR1 and CDR2 are SGHRS and YFSETQ. The V segment lost 3 bases and the J segment 6 bases; nucleotides outside the gene matches: 7.

In this sample, this clonotype turned up a few times. The J gene is TRBJ1-1, the V gene TRBV29-1; tentatively, D is TRBD1 (5 bases). This CDR3 comprises 13 residues. V was trimmed by 2 bases and J by 4 bases, leaving 11 bases between them. Germline-derived CDR1 and CDR2 are SQVTM and ANQGSEA. DNA for the CDR3: TGCAGCGTTGAATCAGGGACGGGCACTGAAGCTTTCTTT. This sequence encodes CSVESGTGTEAFF.

V is TRBV6-1 and J is TRBJ1-4, with D possibly matching TRBD1 (5 bases). There are 17 residues in the CDR3. Germline V lookup: CDR1 MNHNS, CDR2 SASEGT. Trimming took 4 bases from V and 7 from J, leaving 22 bases between them. The CDR3 sequence: CASSVLLGQGKSEKLFF. CDR3 nucleotide sequence: TGTGCCAGCAGTGTTCTCCTCGGGCAGGGCAAAAGTGAAAAACTGTTTTTT.

The gene calls are TRBV7-2 and TRBJ2-1; TRBD2 agrees at 7 bases. The CDR3 spans 15 residues. V shed 4 bases and J 1 base; nucleotides not matched to a gene: 4. Germline CDR1 reads SGHTA; CDR2 reads FQGNSA. The chain's CDR3 is CASSWTSSSYNEQFF. In DNA form, the CDR3 reads TGTGCCAGCAGCTGGACTAGTAGTTCCTACAATGAGCAGTTCTTC.

A single count supports this clonotype. The gene calls are TRBV9 and TRBJ2-2; TRBD2 matches 8 bases. V dropped 0 bases and J dropped 1; count of bases not matched to a gene: 8. Germline values: CDR1 SGDLS, CDR2 YYNGEE. This CDR3 is 18 amino acids long. In DNA, the CDR3 is TGTGCCAGCAGCGTAGCCCTAGCGGGCGTCGTGAACACCGGGGAGCTGTTTTTT. It specifies CASSVALAGVVNTGELFF.